This T cell receptor beta chain emerged from a study of T cell repertoires in cytomegalovirus infection. Study-level background: Indicated by public TCR beta signatures were CMV infection and matching HLA type. General study results and limits: What dominated the ex vivo response were HLA-C-restricted CMV-specific TCR beta clonotypes.

Comments on this clonotype: Its specificity is unknown.

This CDR3 contains 14 residues. Per the germline V gene, CDR1 is LNHDA and CDR2 is SQIVND (reference sequence). With V trimmed by 6 bases and J by 5 bases, 9 bases remained unmatched. TCRdb reprocessed the reads via MiXCR and lists one record per CDR3 protein. The sample lists more than 400,000 distinct CDR3 sequences, more than 25% occurring once. The rearrangement uses TRBV19 and TRBJ1-1; 7 bases line up with TRBD1. Sample: PBMCs. This TCR derives from a human donor in good health (CMV status not recorded). Some clones in this sample may be carry-over from other donors' samples. CDR3 DNA sequence: TGTGCCAGTAGGCTAACAGGGGAAGTGACTGAAGCTTTCTTT. It specifies CASRLTGEVTEAFF. Combining the CDR3 with reference TRBV19 and TRBJ1-1 gives the whole variable domain DGGITQSPKYLFRKEGQNVTLSCEQNLNHDAMYWYRQDPGQGLRLIYYSQIVNDFQKGDIAEGYSVSREKKESFPLTVTSAQKNPTAFYLCASRLTGEVTEAFFGQGTRLTVV.